This T cell receptor (beta chain) was identified in a study of blood T cell repertoires in COVID-19. Study details: The cDNA or gDNA used as material had been derived from T cells, B-cell-depleted T cells, or PBMCs.

Original data processing: Researchers report that nucleated cell counts were estimated from reference gene primer amplification. TCRdb's table, derived via immunoSEQ multiplex PCR, lists solely in-frame clones and lacks some. The DNA gave D and trimming, while V, J and clone size come from that table. The sample gives some 380,000 clones, about 90% of which show up once; around 1.3% is in the top ten. V was clipped by 4 bases and J by 5 bases; unmatched bases: 11. CDR3 length equals 17 residues. The age range of participants was about 18 to 89 years, with residence in about 25 US areas. Cohort 3 recovery required two negative PCRs, clearance, or symptom resolution.

The TCR comes from a young man who had recovered from COVID-19. The chain is built from TRBV6-7 and TRBJ2-5; 12 nucleotides match TRBD2. TRBV6-7 is sorted into the ORF group, with uncertain function. Sequencing input: PBMCs or T cells enriched from blood (not recorded which). The CDR3 bases are TGTGCCAGCAGTTCCCCGACTAGCGGGGGTCCGCCGGAGACCCAGTACTTC. Its translation is CASSSPTSGGPPETQYF.